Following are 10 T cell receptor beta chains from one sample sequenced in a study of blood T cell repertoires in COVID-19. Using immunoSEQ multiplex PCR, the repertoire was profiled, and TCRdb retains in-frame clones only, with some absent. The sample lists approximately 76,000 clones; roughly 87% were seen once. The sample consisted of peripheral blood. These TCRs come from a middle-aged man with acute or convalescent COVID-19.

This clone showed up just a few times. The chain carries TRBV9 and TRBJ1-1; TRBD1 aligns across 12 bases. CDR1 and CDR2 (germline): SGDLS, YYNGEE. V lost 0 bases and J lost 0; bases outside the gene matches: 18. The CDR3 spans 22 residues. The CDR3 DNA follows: TGTGCCAGCAGCGTAGGGGACAGGGGGCCAGTCACGACTAGAGACATGAACACTGAAGCTTTCTTT. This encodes CASSVGDRGPVTTRDMNTEAFF.

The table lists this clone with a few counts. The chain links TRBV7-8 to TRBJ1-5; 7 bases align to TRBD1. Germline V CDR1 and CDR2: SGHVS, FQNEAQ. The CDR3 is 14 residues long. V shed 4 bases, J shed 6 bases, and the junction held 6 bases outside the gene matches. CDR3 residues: CASSSTGQGQPQHF. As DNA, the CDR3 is TGTGCCAGCAGCTCGACAGGGCAGGGTCAGCCCCAGCATTTT.

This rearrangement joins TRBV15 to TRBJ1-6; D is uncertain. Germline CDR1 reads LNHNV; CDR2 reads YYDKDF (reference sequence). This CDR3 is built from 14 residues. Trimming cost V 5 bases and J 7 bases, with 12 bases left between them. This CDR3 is CATSPGALNSPLHF. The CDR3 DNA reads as TGTGCCACCAGCCCTGGTGCGTTGAATTCACCCCTCCACTTT.

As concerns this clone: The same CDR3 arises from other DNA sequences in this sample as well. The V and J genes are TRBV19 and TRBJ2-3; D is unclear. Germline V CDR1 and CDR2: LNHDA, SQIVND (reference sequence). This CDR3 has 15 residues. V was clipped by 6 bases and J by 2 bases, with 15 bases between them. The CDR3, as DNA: TGTGCCAGTAGCGCCAGTGGCGGCGTCACAGATACGCAGTATTTT. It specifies CASSASGGVTDTQYF.

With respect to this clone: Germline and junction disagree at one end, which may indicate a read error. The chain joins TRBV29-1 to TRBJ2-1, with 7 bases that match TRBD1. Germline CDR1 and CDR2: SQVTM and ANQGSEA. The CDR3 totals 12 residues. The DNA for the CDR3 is TGCAGCGGTGAACAGGGGTATAACGAGCAGTTCTTC. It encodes CSGEQGYNEQFF.

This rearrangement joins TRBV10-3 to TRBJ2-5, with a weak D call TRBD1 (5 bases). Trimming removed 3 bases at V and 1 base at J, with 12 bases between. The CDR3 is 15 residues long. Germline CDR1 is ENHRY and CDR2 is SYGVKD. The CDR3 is CAISEPDSTQETQYF. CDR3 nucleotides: TGTGCCATCAGTGAACCCGACAGCACCCAAGAGACCCAGTACTTC.

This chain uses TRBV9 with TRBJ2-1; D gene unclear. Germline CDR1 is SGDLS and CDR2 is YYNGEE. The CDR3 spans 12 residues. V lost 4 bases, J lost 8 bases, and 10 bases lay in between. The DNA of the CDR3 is TGTGCCAGCAGCCGAACCGGGTATGAGCAGTTCTTC. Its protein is CASSRTGYEQFF.

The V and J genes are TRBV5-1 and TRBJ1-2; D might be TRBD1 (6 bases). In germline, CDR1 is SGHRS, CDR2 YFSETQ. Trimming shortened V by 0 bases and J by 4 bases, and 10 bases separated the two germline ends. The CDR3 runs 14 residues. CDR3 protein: CASSLGGGSYGYTF. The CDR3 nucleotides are TGCGCCAGCAGCTTGGGCGGGGGCAGCTATGGCTACACCTTC.

The CDR3 region is CASSLGTSGVVLGNEQFF. The CDR3 coding sequence is TGTGCCAGCAGCCTCGGGACTAGCGGGGTTGTATTGGGCAATGAGCAGTTCTTC. This chain uses TRBV11-2 with TRBJ2-1, with TRBD2 identical over 13 bases. The germline CDR1 and CDR2 sequences are SGHAT and FQNNGV. This CDR3 contains 18 residues. The ends lost 5 bases at V and 6 bases at J; junction bases unmatched: 13.

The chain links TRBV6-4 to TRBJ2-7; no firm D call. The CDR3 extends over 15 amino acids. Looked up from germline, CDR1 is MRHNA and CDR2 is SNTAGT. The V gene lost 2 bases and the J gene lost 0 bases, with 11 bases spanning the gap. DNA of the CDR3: TGTGCCAGCAGTGACCCCCTCGGTAGCTCCTACGAGCAGTACTTC. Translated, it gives CASSDPLGSSYEQYF.